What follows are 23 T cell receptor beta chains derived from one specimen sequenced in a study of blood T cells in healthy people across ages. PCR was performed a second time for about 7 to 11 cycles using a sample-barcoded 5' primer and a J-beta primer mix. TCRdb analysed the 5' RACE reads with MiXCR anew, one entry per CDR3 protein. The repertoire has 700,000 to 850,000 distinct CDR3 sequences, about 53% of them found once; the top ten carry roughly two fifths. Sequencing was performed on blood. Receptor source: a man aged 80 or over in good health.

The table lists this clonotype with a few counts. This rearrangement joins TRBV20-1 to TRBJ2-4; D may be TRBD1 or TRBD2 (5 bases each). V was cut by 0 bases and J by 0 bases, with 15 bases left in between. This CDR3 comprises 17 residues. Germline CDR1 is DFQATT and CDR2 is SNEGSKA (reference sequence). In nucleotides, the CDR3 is TGCAGTGCTAGAGATTCGGGACCAGGCTTAGCCAAAAACATTCAGTACTTC. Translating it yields CSARDSGPGLAKNIQYF.

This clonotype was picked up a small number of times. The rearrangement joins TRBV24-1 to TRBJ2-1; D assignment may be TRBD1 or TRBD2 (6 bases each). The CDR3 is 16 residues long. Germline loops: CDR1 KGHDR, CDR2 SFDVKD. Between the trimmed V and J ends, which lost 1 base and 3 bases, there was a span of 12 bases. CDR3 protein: CATSDFLADSYNEQFF. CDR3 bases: TGTGCCACCAGTGATTTTTTAGCGGACAGCTACAATGAGCAGTTCTTC.

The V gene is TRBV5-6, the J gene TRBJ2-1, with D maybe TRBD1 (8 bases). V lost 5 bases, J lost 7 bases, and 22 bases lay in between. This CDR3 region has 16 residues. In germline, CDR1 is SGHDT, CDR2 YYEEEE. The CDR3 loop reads CASSKTGGGVRNEQFF. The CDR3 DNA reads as TGTGCCAGCAGTAAAACAGGGGGGGGTGTCAGGAATGAGCAGTTCTTC.

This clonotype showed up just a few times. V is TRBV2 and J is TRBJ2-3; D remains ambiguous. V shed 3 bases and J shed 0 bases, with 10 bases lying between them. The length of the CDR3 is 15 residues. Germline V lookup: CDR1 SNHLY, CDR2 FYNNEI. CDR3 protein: CASSDRTASTDTQYF. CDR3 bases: TGTGCCAGCAGTGACAGGACGGCTAGCACAGATACGCAGTATTTT.

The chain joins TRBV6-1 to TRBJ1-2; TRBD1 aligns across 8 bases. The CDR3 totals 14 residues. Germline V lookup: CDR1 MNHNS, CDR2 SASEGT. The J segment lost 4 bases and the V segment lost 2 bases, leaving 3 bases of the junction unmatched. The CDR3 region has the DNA TGTGCCAGCAGTGAACACAGGGGGGCCTATGGCTACACCTTC. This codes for CASSEHRGAYGYTF.

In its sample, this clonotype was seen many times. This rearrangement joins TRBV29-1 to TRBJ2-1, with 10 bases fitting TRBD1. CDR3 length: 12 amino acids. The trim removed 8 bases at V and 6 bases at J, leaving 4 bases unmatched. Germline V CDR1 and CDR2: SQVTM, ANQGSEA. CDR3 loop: CSKTGGGNEQFF. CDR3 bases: TGCAGCAAGACAGGGGGCGGCAATGAGCAGTTCTTC.

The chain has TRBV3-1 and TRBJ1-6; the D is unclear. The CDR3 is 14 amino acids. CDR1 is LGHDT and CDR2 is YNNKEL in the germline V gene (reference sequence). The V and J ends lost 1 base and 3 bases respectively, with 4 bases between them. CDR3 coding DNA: TGTGCCAGCAGCCAAGGGGTCTATAATTCACCCCTCCACTTT. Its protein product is CASSQGVYNSPLHF.

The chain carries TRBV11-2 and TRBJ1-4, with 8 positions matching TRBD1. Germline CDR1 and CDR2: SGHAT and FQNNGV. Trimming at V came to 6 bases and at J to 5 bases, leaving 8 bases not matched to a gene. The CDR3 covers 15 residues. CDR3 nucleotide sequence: TGTGCCAGCAGGCGTTGGGGGACAGGCAATGAAAAACTGTTTTTT. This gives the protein CASRRWGTGNEKLFF.

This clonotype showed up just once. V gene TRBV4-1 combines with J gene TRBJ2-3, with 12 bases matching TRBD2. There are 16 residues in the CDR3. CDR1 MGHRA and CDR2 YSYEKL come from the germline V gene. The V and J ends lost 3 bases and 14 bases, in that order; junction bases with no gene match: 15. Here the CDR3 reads CASSHPSGRAGRYAYF. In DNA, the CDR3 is TGCGCCAGCAGCCATCCTAGCGGGAGGGCCGGCAGATACGCGTATTTT.

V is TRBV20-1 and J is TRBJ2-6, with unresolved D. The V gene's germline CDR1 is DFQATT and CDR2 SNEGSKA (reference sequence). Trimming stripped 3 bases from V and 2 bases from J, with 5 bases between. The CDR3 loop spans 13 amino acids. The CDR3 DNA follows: TGCAGTGCTAGGCGCCCTGGGGCCAACGTCCTGACTTTC. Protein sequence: CSARRPGANVLTF.

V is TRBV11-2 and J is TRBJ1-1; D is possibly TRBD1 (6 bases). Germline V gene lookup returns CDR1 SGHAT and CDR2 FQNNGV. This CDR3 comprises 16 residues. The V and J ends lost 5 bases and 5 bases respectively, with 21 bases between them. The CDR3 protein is CASSIGPGGLGTEAFF. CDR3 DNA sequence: TGTGCCAGCAGCATAGGGCCCGGGGGGCTGGGGACTGAAGCTTTCTTT.

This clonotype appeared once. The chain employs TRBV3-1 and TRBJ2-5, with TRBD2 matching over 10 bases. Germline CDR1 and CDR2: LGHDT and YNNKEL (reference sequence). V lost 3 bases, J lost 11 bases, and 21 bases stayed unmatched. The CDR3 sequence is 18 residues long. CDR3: CASSQASGRPTPYNEQYF. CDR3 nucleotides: TGTGCCAGCAGCCAGGCTAGCGGGAGACCGACGCCCTACAATGAGCAGTACTTC.

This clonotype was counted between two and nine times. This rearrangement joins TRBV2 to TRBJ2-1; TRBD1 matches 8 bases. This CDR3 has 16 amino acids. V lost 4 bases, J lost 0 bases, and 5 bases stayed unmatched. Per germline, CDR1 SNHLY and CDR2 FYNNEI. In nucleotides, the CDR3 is TGTGCCAGCAGTGTTACAGGGGGTCTCTCCTACAATGAGCAGTTCTTC. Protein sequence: CASSVTGGLSYNEQFF.

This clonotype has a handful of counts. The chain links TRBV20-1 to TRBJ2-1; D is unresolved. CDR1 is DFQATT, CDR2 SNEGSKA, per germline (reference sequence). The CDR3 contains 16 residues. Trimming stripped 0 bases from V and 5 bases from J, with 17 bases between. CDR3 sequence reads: CSARDPRAGENNEQFF. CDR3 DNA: TGCAGTGCTAGAGATCCCCGGGCAGGAGAGAACAATGAGCAGTTCTTC.

CDR3 region: CASSFEQVYGYTF. In DNA form, the CDR3 reads TGTGCCAGCAGCTTCGAACAGGTCTATGGCTACACCTTC. The genes are TRBV7-9 and TRBJ1-2; the D gene is possibly TRBD1 (5 bases). The CDR3 has 13 amino acids. The germline V gene has CDR1 SEHNR and CDR2 FQNEAQ (reference sequence). The V end lost 3 bases, the J end lost 4 bases, and 9 bases lay between the germline ends.

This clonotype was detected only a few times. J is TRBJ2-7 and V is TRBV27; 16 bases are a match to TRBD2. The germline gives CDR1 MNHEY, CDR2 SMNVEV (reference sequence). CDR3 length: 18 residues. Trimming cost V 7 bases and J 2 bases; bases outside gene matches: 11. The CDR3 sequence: CASTSTGTSGRAPYEQYF. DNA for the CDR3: TGTGCCAGCACGTCGACCGGGACTAGCGGGAGGGCGCCCTACGAGCAGTACTTC.

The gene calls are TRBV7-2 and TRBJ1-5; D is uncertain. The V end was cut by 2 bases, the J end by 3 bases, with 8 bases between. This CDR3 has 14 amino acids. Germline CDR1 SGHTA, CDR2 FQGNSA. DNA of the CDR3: TGTGCCAGCAGCTTATTCAGTATCAATCAGCCCCAGCATTTT. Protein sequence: CASSLFSINQPQHF.

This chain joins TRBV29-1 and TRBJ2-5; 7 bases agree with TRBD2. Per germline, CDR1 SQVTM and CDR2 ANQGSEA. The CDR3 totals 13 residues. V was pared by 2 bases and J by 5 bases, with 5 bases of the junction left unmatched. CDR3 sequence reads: CSVESGIGETQYF. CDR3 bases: TGCAGCGTTGAAAGCGGGATTGGCGAGACCCAGTACTTC.

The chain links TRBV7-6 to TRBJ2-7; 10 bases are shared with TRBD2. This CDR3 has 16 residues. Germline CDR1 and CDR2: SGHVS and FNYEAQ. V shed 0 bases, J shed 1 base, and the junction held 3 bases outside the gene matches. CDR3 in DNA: TGTGCCAGCAGCTTAGCGGCTAGCGGGAGATCCTACGAGCAGTACTTC. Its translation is CASSLAASGRSYEQYF.

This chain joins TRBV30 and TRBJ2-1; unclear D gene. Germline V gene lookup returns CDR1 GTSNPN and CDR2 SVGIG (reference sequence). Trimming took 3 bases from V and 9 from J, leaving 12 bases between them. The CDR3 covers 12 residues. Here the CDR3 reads CAWRRQRAEQFF. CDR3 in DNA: TGTGCCTGGAGACGGCAGCGTGCTGAGCAGTTCTTC.

CDR3 bases: TGTGCCACTCGAGAAGCGGGAAGCAGATACGCGTATTTT. Protein sequence: CATREAGSRYAYF. This chain connects TRBV24-1 to TRBJ2-3, with TRBD2 identical over 7 bases. Germline CDR1 is KGHDR and CDR2 is SFDVKD. With 10 bases clipped from V and 14 bases from J, the junction kept 17 bases outside the gene matches. CDR3 length: 13 amino acids.

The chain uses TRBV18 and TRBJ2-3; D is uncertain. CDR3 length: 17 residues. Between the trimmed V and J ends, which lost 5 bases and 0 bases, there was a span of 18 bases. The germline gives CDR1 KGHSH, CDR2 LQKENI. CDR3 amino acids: CASSEESFGSSTDTQYF. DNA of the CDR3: TGTGCCAGCTCAGAGGAATCCTTCGGTTCAAGCACAGATACGCAGTATTTT.

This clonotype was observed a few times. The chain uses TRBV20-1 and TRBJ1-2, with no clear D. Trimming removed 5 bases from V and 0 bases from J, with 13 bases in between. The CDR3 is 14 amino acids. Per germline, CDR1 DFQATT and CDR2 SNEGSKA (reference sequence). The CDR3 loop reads CSAEDGMSNYGYTF. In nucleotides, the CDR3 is TGCAGTGCTGAGGACGGCATGTCTAACTATGGCTACACCTTC.